Listed below are T cell receptor beta chains from one sample, sequenced in a study of control samples from healthy donors and cancer patients. Only in-frame clones appear in the TCRdb table, and some are missing; sequencing was by immunoSEQ multiplex PCR. The data hold tens of thousands of clones, with under 95% observed a single time. Sequencing was performed on PBMCs. The receptor source for this set is a young man with colorectal cancer. Both conserved end residues are part of each CDR3. A D gene is named only where the DNA matches it firmly. Size is stated for part of the rows, as once, few or many counts, or as a class when the clone is expanded.

-,TRBV18,TRBJ2-3,16,TRBD2,TGTGCCAGCTCACCGCAGACTAGCGGGGGGGCAAGGACGCAGTATTTT,CASSPQTSGGARTQYF
-,TRBV27,TRBJ2-1,13,-,TGTGCCAGCAGTTTAGGTTCTCGCAATGAGCAGTTCTTC,CASSLGSRNEQFF
-,TRBV6-2/TRBV6-3,TRBJ2-5,15,-,TGTGCCAGCAGTCCCGGCGGGACAAGGGCGGAGACCCAGTACTTC,CASSPGGTRAETQYF
-,TRBV6-1,TRBJ1-4,16,TRBD1,TGTGCCAGCAGTGATGGGGGGACAGCCTCTAATGAAAAACTGTTTTTT,CASSDGGTASNEKLFF
-,TRBV6-2/TRBV6-3,TRBJ2-3,12,-,TGTGCCAGCAGCATAAGCACAGATACGCAGTATTTT,CASSISTDTQYF
-,TRBV5-4,TRBJ1-1,17,TRBD1,TGTGCCAGCAGCTCGGGGACAGGGTACGCAATGAACACTGAAGCTTTCTTT,CASSSGTGYAMNTEAFF
-,TRBV10-2,TRBJ1-1,15,TRBD1,TGCGCCAGCAGCGCTGGACTAGGCAGGGGGAGCTCTGCTTTCTTT,CASSAGLGRGSSAFF
-,TRBV30,TRBJ1-2,14,TRBD1,TGTGCCTACCAGACAGGGGCGCGGATTTATGGCTACACCTTC,CAYQTGARIYGYTF
once,TRBV6-6,TRBJ2-6,16,-,TGTGCCAGCAGTTACCCCCCTGGTGGCGGGGCCAACGTCCTGACTTTC,CASSYPPGGGANVLTF
-,TRBV10-3,TRBJ2-3,18,-,TGTGCCACCTCAATGACCGTTACGCAAGACCTTAGCACAGATACGCAGTATTTT,CATSMTVTQDLSTDTQYF
-,TRBV20-1,TRBJ1-1,11,-,TGCAGTGCTAGAGGGGCCTCAGGGGCTTTCTTT,CSARGASGAFF
-,TRBV5-4,TRBJ1-1,14,-,TGTGCCAGCAGCTTGGGGGAAAAGGACACTGAAGCTTTCTTT,CASSLGEKDTEAFF
-,TRBV29-1,TRBJ1-2,11,-,TGCAGCGTTGAGGTTAGAAATGGCTACACCTTC,CSVEVRNGYTF
-,TRBV18,TRBJ2-3,15,-,TGTGCCAGCTCACCCCTGTGGGAATCCACAGATACGCAGTATTTT,CASSPLWESTDTQYF
-,TRBV4-3,TRBJ1-1,14,-,TGCGCCAGCAGCCAAGATTTAAGGAACACTGAAGCTTTCTTT,CASSQDLRNTEAFF
-,TRBV7-9,TRBJ2-3,16,-,TGTGCCAGCAGTTACTTTGGGATCACTAGCACAGATACGCAGTATTTT,CASSYFGITSTDTQYF
-,TRBV18,TRBJ2-4,16,-,TGTGCCAGCTCACCATCCTTAGGGGTGGCCAAAAACATTCAGTACTTC,CASSPSLGVAKNIQYF
-,TRBV7-2,TRBJ2-2,14,TRBD2,TGTGCCAGCAGCAGGACTAGCGGGACCGGGGAGCTGTTTTTT,CASSRTSGTGELFF
-,TRBV15,TRBJ1-1,15,-,TGTGCCACCAGCAGAGATCTTGCCGGGAACACTGAAGCTTTCTTT,CATSRDLAGNTEAFF
once,TRBV12-3/TRBV12-4,TRBJ2-1,12,-,TGTGCCAGCACACTACAGGGTCTGAAGCAGTTCTTC,CASTLQGLKQFF
-,TRBV5-1,TRBJ1-6,14,-,TGCGCCAGCAGCTTGGGGGAAGGCAATTCACCCCTCCACTTT,CASSLGEGNSPLHF
-,TRBV6-6,TRBJ1-6,14,-,TGTGCCAGCCAAGGGACTGCTGATAATTCACCCCTCCACTTT,CASQGTADNSPLHF
once,TRBV5-1,TRBJ1-2,15,-,TGCGCCAGCAGCTTGGTAACGGACAGCGTCTATGGCTACACCTTC,CASSLVTDSVYGYTF
once,TRBV7-2,TRBJ2-1,13,-,TGTGCCAGCAGCTACACAAAATCCCATGAGCAGTTCTTC,CASSYTKSHEQFF
-,TRBV19,TRBJ1-1,13,-,TGTGCCAGTAGCGAAAAAAGGGGGACTGAAGCTTTCTTT,CASSEKRGTEAFF
-,TRBV5-1,TRBJ1-4,14,TRBD1,TGCGCCAGCAGCTTGGGACAGGGTCGTGAAAAACTGTTTTTT,CASSLGQGREKLFF